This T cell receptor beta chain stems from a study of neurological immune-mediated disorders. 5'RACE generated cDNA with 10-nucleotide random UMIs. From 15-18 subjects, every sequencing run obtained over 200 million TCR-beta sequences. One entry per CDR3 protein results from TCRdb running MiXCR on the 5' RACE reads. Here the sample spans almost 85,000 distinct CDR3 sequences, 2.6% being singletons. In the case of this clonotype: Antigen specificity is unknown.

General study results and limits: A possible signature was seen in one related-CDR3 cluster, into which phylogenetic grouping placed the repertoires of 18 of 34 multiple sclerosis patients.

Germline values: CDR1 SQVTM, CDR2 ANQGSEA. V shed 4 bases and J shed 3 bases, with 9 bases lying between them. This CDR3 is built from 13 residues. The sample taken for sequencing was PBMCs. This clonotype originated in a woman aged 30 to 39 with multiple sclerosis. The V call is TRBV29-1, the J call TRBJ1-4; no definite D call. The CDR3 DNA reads TGCAGCGTTGCGATATCGGCTAATGAAAAACTGTTTTTT. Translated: CSVAISANEKLFF.